Following are 15 T cell receptor beta chains from one sample sequenced in a study of shared clonotypes between healthy human individuals (dated by TCRdb to about 2020). Receptor amplification or capture employed the immunoSEQ multiplex PCR assay. TCRdb took over this immuneACCESS table, retaining in-frame rearrangements with V and J assigned. Such tables are incomplete; in checked studies, under half of the missing clones stem from an unresolved V gene, and the remainder is unexplained. In this sample the table shows some 1,400,000 clones, roughly 96% of which occur a single time. Of the sample, roughly 1.1% falls within the top ten clones. Input material: naive CD4+ T cells sorted from blood. The cell subset or site label corresponds to: CD45RA+ positively selected. These receptors were collected from a man under 40 in good health.

The chain links TRBV7-9 to TRBJ2-1, with 7 positions matching TRBD2. After removal of 3 bases from V and 5 bases from J, the junction contained 4 bases not matched to a gene. CDR3 length: 14 residues. Germline values: CDR1 SEHNR, CDR2 FQNEAQ (reference sequence). Written as DNA, the CDR3 is TGTGCCAGCAGCTTCGGACTAGTGAACAATGAGCAGTTCTTC. Protein: CASSFGLVNNEQFF.

The CDR3 coding sequence is TGTGCCAGCAGTTTCGTCTCAGGGCTGGCTAATGAAAAACTGTTTTTT. The encoded protein is CASSFVSGLANEKLFF. The chain uses TRBV28 and TRBJ1-4; a possible D gene is TRBD1 (5 bases). The CDR3 is 16 residues long. The V gene lost 3 bases and the J gene lost 3 bases, with 14 bases spanning the gap. CDR1 is MDHEN and CDR2 is SYDVKM in the germline V gene.

The chain employs TRBV5-4 and TRBJ2-7; 14 bases map to TRBD2. The germline V gene encodes CDR1 SGHNT and CDR2 YYREEE (reference sequence). The CDR3 sequence is 15 residues long. The V gene end was trimmed by 4 bases and the J gene end by 3 bases; junction bases not matched to a gene: 3. The CDR3: CASSTGTSGSYEQYF. CDR3 bases: TGTGCCAGCAGCACGGGGACTAGCGGGAGCTACGAGCAGTACTTC.

A single count supports this clone. The chain employs TRBV5-1 and TRBJ1-2; 9 nucleotides align to TRBD1. The CDR3 sequence is 13 residues long. With V trimmed by 5 bases and J by 6 bases, 5 bases remained unmatched. CDR1 is SGHRS and CDR2 is YFSETQ in the germline V gene. The CDR3 reads CASSSGDRDGYTF. CDR3 nucleotides: TGCGCCAGCAGTTCCGGGGACAGGGATGGCTACACCTTC.

Notes on this clone: At the DNA level, this CDR3 is encoded by other sequences in the same sample as well. V and J are TRBV5-4 and TRBJ2-7, with D unclear. The CDR3 extends over 12 amino acids. Germline V gene data show CDR1 as SGHNT and CDR2 as YYREEE (reference sequence). The V and J ends lost 4 bases and 2 bases respectively, with 7 bases between them. CDR3 nucleotides: TGTGCCAGCAGCCTAGGGACCTACGAGCAGTACTTC. This encodes CASSLGTYEQYF. The full variable domain, completed using reference TRBV5-4 and TRBJ2-7, is ETGVTQSPTHLIKTRGQQVTLRCSSQSGHNTVSWYQQALGQGPQFIFQYYREEENGRGNFPPRFSGLQFPNYSSELNVNALELDDSALYLCASSLGTYEQYFGPGTRLTVT.

This chain connects TRBV28 to TRBJ2-7; possibly TRBD1 for D (6 bases). The germline V and J ends were trimmed by 6 bases and 3 bases, with 12 bases remaining between them. This CDR3 is built from 13 residues. CDR1 is MDHEN and CDR2 is SYDVKM in the germline V gene. Here the CDR3 DNA reads TGTGCCAGCAGAAAGCAGGGGTTCTACGAGCAGTACTTC. It specifies CASRKQGFYEQYF.

The chain uses TRBV6-4 and TRBJ2-7; TRBD2 is a possible D gene (5 bases). The germline V and J ends were trimmed by 6 bases and 1 base, with 10 bases remaining between them. Germline V lookup: CDR1 MRHNA, CDR2 SNTAGT. This CDR3 has 13 residues. CDR3 loop: CASSLAPSYEQYF. The CDR3 DNA reads as TGTGCCAGCAGCTTAGCGCCTTCCTACGAGCAGTACTTC.

In its sample, this clone was seen once. This CDR3 is CASSSPDRALSGGQPQHF. The CDR3 DNA reads as TGTGCCAGCAGCTCGCCGGACAGGGCATTGTCAGGGGGTCAGCCCCAGCATTTT. This rearrangement joins TRBV28 to TRBJ1-5, with TRBD1 identical over 8 bases. V lost 6 bases and J lost 6; bases outside the gene matches: 19. This CDR3 has 18 amino acids. Germline-derived CDR1 and CDR2 are MDHEN and SYDVKM.

The rearrangement links TRBV21-1 to TRBJ2-3; no check of the table's D call, TRBD2, against the DNA was made. TRBV21-1 constitutes a pseudogene. This CDR3 has 18 amino acids. The CDR3 sequence: CASRSQTTSGVSTDTQYF. CDR3 sequence (DNA): TGTGCCAGCAGATCGCAGACGACTAGCGGGGTTAGCACAGATACGCAGTATTTT.

CDR3 bases: TGTGCCAGCAGCGTAGATACTAGCAGGCTGGAGACCCAGTACTTC. It encodes CASSVDTSRLETQYF. The gene calls are TRBV9 and TRBJ2-5; TRBD2 might be the D (6 bases). Trimming left V 0 bases short and J 5 bases short, with 14 bases between. Per the germline V gene, CDR1 is SGDLS and CDR2 is YYNGEE. CDR3 length: 15 amino acids.

This chain connects TRBV7-2 to TRBJ2-3, with TRBD1 identical over 8 bases. Germline V gene lookup returns CDR1 SGHTA and CDR2 FQGNSA. This CDR3 comprises 15 residues. Trimming took 6 bases from V and 4 from J; bases not matched to a gene: 9. The DNA for the CDR3 is TGTGCCAGCAGAGTATGGACAGGGAGCCCAGATACGCAGTATTTT. Translated, it gives CASRVWTGSPDTQYF.

The rearrangement links TRBV9 to TRBJ2-1; D might be TRBD1 (6 bases). The length of the CDR3 is 16 residues. Trimming removed 0 bases from V and 4 bases from J, with 14 bases in between. The germline CDR1 and CDR2 sequences are SGDLS and YYNGEE. Written as DNA, the CDR3 is TGTGCCAGCAGCGTAGAGGGACATGAAATTTACAATGAGCAGTTCTTC. Translation: CASSVEGHEIYNEQFF.

The chain uses TRBV7-3 and TRBJ2-3; TRBD2 agrees at 8 bases. Germline V gene data show CDR1 as SGHTA and CDR2 as FQGTGA. The CDR3 length is 17 residues. The ends lost 5 bases at V and 5 bases at J; junction bases unmatched: 15. The CDR3 is CASSRRRGRMGGDTQYF. The CDR3 bases are TGTGCCAGCAGCCGGCGTCGCGGGAGGATGGGTGGAGATACGCAGTATTTT. Variable domain in full (rest from reference TRBV7-3 and TRBJ2-3): GAGVSQTPSNKVTEKGKYVELRCDPISGHTALYWYRQSLGQGPEFLIYFQGTGAADDSGLPNDRFFAVRPEGSVSTLKIQRTERGDSAVYLCASSRRRGRMGGDTQYFGPGTRLTVL.

The J gene is TRBJ1-2, the V gene TRBV2; tentatively, D is TRBD1 (5 bases). Per the germline V gene, CDR1 is SNHLY and CDR2 is FYNNEI. The CDR3 has 13 amino acids. V dropped 5 bases and J dropped 6 bases, with 13 bases sitting between them. CDR3 bases: TGTGCCAGCAGTCGGGTCAGGGCCGATGGCTACACCTTC. This gives the protein CASSRVRADGYTF.

The J gene is TRBJ2-7, the V gene TRBV18; D may be TRBD1 (6 bases). CDR3 length: 15 residues. Trimming took 1 base from V and 0 from J, leaving 10 bases between them. Germline lookup yields CDR1 KGHSH and CDR2 LQKENI. The CDR3 loop is CASSPLRTDSYEQYF. The CDR3 coding sequence is TGTGCCAGCTCACCACTGCGGACAGACTCCTACGAGCAGTACTTC. The full variable domain, with the rest looked up from reference TRBV18 and TRBJ2-7, is NAGVMQNPRHLVRRRGQEARLRCSPMKGHSHVYWYRQLPEEGLKFMVYLQKENIIDESGMPKERFSAEFPKEGPSILRIQQVVRGDSAAYFCASSPLRTDSYEQYFGPGTRLTVT.